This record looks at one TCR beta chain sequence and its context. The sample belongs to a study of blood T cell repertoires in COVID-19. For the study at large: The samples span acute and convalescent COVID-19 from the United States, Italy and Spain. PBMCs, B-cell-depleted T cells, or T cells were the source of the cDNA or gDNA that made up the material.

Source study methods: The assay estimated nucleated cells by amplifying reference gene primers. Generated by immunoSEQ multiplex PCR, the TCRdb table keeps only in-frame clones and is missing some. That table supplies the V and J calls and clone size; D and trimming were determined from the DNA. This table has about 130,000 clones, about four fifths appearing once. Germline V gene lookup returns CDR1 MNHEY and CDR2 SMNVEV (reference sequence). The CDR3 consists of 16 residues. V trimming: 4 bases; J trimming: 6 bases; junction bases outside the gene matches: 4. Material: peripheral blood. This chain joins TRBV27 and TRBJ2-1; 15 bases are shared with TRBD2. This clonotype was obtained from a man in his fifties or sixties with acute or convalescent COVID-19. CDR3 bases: TGTGCCAGCAGTTCCCTGGGACTAGCGGGAGGCAATGAGCAGTTCTTC. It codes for CASSSLGLAGGNEQFF.